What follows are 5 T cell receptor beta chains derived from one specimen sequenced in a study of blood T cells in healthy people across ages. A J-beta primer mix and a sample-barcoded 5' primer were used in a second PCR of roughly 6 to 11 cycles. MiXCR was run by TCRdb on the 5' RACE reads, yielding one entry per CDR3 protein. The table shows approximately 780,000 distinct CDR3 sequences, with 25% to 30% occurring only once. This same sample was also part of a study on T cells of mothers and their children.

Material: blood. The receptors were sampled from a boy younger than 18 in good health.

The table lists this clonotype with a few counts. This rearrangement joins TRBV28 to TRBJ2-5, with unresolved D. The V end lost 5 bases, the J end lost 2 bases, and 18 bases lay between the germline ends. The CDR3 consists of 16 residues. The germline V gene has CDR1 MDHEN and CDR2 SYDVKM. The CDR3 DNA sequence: TGTGCCAGCAGTCCACGTACGTGGCAGCCACAAGAGACCCAGTACTTC. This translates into CASSPRTWQPQETQYF.

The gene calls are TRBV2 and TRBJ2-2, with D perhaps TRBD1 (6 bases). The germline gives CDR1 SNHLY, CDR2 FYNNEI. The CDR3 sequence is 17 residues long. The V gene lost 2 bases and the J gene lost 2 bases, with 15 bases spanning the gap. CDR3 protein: CASSESRTEANTGELFF. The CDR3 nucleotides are TGTGCCAGCAGTGAAAGTCGGACAGAGGCTAACACCGGGGAGCTGTTTTTT.

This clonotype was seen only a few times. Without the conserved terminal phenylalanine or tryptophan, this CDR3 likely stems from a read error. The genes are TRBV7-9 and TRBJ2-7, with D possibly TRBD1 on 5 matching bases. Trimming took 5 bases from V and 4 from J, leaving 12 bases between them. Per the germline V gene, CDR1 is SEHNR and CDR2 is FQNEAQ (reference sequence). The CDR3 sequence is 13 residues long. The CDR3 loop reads CASSIRDSYEQYS. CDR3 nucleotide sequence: TGTGCCAGCAGCATTAGAGACAGTTACGAGCAGTACTCC.

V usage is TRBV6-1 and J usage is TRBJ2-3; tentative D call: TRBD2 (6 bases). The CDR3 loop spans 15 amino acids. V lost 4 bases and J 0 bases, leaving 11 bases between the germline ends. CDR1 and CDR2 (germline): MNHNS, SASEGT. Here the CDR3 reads CASSVGSGSTDTQYF. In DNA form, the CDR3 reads TGTGCCAGCAGTGTTGGGAGCGGGAGCACAGATACGCAGTATTTT.

CDR3 sequence reads: CAISDLTSIYEQYF. As DNA, the CDR3 is TGTGCCATCAGTGACCTGACATCTATCTACGAGCAGTACTTC. The chain uses TRBV10-3 and TRBJ2-7, with D unresolved. The CDR3 extends over 14 amino acids. The germline V and J ends were trimmed by 3 bases and 3 bases, with 12 bases remaining between them. CDR1 and CDR2 (germline): ENHRY, SYGVKD.